This T cell receptor (beta chain) was obtained from a study of shared clonotypes between healthy human individuals. In the study overall: For every donor, three CD4 naive, three CD4 memory, two CD8 naive and one CD8 memory plates were used.

Selected positively for CCR7 and CD45RO-negative, naive CD8 cells excluded terminally differentiated effector memory CD45RA+ cells. Generated by immunoSEQ multiplex PCR, the TCRdb table keeps only in-frame clones and is missing some. The sample yields about 2.1 million clones, 85% to 95% seen once. V lost 7 bases to trimming and J lost 6 bases; unmatched junction nucleotides: 2. CDR1 is SNHLY, CDR2 FYNNEI, per germline. The CDR3 consists of 12 residues. The sample comprised naive CD8+ T cells from PBMCs. The clonotype comes from a man between 18 and 29 years old in good health. Some clones in this sample may be carry-over from other donors' samples. The J gene is TRBJ1-5, the V gene TRBV2; the match to TRBD1 covers 8 bases. The CDR3 here is CASKTGVQPQHF. In DNA, the CDR3 is TGTGCCAGCAAGACAGGGGTTCAGCCCCAGCATTTT. The whole variable domain, remainder taken from reference TRBV2 and TRBJ1-5, is EPEVTQTPSHQVTQMGQEVILRCVPISNHLYFYWYRQILGQKVEFLVSFYNNEISEKSEIFDDQFSVERPDGSNFTLKIRSTKLEDSAMYFCASKTGVQPQHFGDGTRLSIL.